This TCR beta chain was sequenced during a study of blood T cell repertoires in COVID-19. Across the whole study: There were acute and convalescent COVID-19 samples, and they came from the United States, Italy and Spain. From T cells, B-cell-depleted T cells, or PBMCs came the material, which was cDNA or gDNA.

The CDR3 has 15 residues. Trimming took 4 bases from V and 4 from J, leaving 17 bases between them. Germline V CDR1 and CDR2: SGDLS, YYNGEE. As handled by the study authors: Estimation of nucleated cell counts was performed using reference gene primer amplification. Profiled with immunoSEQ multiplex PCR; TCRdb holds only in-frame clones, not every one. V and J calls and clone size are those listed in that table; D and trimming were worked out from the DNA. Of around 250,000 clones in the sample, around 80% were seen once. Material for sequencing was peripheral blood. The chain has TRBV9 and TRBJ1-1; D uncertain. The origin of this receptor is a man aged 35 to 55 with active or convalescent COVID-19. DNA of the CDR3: TGTGCCAGCAGCCCGACTCCCGCAGTAGGCACTGAAGCTTTCTTT. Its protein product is CASSPTPAVGTEAFF. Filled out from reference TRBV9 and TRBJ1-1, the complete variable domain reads DSGVTQTPKHLITATGQRVTLRCSPRSGDLSVYWYQQSLDQGLQFLIQYYNGEERAKGNILERFSAQQFPDLHSELNLSSLELGDSALYFCASSPTPAVGTEAFFGQGTRLTVV.